A single sample is the source of the 18 T cell receptor beta chains below, sequenced in a study of blood T cell repertoires in COVID-19 (dated by TCRdb to 2020 to 2022). Receptors were amplified or captured by the immunoSEQ multiplex PCR assay. The table comes from immuneACCESS by way of TCRdb, which keeps in-frame sequences with V and J called. Part of the clones is missing from these tables; in studies checked, under half for an unresolved V gene and the rest for unknown reasons. This sample comprises hundreds of thousands of clones, approximately 85% of them detected only once. Approximately 4.8% of the sample is in the top ten clones. The source material was peripheral blood. These TCRs come from a woman in her sixties or seventies with acute or convalescent COVID-19.

The chain is built from TRBV4-2 and TRBJ1-1, with 9 bases lining up with TRBD1. J gave up 6 bases and V 1 base, and 12 bases lay outside the gene matches. Germline assignment: CDR1 LGHNA and CDR2 YNFKEQ. The CDR3 length is 17 residues. As DNA, the CDR3 is TGTGCCAGCAGCCAAGTGACAGGGGGTTTGAACGGCGCTGAAGCTTTCTTT. It codes for CASSQVTGGLNGAEAFF.

The chain employs TRBV3-1 (or the pseudogene TRBV3-2) and TRBJ2-1; a weak D match, TRBD2 (6 bases). V was pared by 1 base and J by 6 bases, with 13 bases between. The CDR3 is 15 amino acids. CDR1 is LGHDT and CDR2 is YNNKEL in the germline V gene (reference sequence). DNA of the CDR3: TGTGCCAGCAGCCAAGCCCTTCTGGGGGGCAATGAGCAGTTCTTC. It codes for CASSQALLGGNEQFF.

As to this clone: The sample has other DNA sequences that encode this CDR3 too. This sequence joins TRBV7-9 and TRBJ1-2; the D is unclear. Between the trimmed V and J ends, which lost 0 bases and 0 bases, there was a span of 8 bases. Germline assignment: CDR1 SEHNR and CDR2 FQNEAQ (reference sequence). The CDR3 runs to 15 residues. This CDR3 reads CASSLALGPNYGYTF. CDR3 in DNA: TGTGCCAGCAGCTTAGCCCTGGGCCCTAACTATGGCTACACCTTC.

The genes are TRBV10-1 and TRBJ1-1; D unresolved. This CDR3 contains 14 residues. V gave up 0 bases and J gave up 7 bases, with 12 bases separating them. Germline CDR1 and CDR2: WNHNN and SYGVQD (reference sequence). CDR3 DNA sequence: TGCGCCAGCAGTGAGTCCCAGTCCTTCAGTGAAGCTTTCTTT. It codes for CASSESQSFSEAFF.

V usage is TRBV9 and J usage is TRBJ2-3, with D possibly TRBD2 on 6 matching bases. Trimming shortened V by 4 bases and J by 6 bases, and 12 bases separated the two germline ends. Germline V lookup: CDR1 SGDLS, CDR2 YYNGEE. This CDR3 is 13 amino acids long. This chain's CDR3 is CASSPLGRDTQYF. Written as DNA, the CDR3 is TGTGCCAGCAGCCCTCTGGGGAGGGATACGCAGTATTTT.

The chain couples TRBV10-1 to TRBJ1-4; D gene unclear. The germline V gene has CDR1 WNHNN and CDR2 SYGVQD (reference sequence). The CDR3 spans 14 residues. V was cut by 3 bases and J by 5 bases, with 10 bases left in between. The CDR3 sequence: CASSDQAPNEKLFF. Written as DNA, the CDR3 is TGCGCCAGCAGTGATCAGGCCCCGAATGAAAAACTGTTTTTT.

This clone was observed a handful of times. V gene TRBV5-8 combines with J gene TRBJ1-5; possible D gene TRBD1, 5 bases. CDR1 is SGHTS and CDR2 is YDEGEE in the germline V gene. The CDR3 length is 15 residues. V dropped 9 bases and J dropped 2 bases, with 18 bases sitting between them. The CDR3 reads CATHIPGMGNQPQHF. The CDR3 DNA is TGTGCCACCCATATACCAGGGATGGGCAATCAGCCCCAGCATTTT.

The V gene is TRBV10-3, the J gene TRBJ1-6, with D unclear. The V gene lost 3 bases and the J gene lost 9 bases, with 12 bases spanning the gap. The CDR3 contains 14 residues. Germline V gene lookup returns CDR1 ENHRY and CDR2 SYGVKD. The DNA for the CDR3 is TGTGCCATCAGTGATATCGCCGGACTTTCACCCCTCCACTTT. Protein product: CAISDIAGLSPLHF.

V usage is TRBV6-5 and J usage is TRBJ1-5; possibly TRBD1 for D (6 bases). The CDR3 length is 14 residues. Between the trimmed V and J ends, which lost 6 bases and 6 bases, there was a span of 15 bases. Germline V gene lookup returns CDR1 MNHEY and CDR2 SVGAGI. CDR3 nucleotide sequence: TGTGCCAGCAGGCAGGGGATAAGTAGTCAGCCCCAGCATTTT. This gives the protein CASRQGISSQPQHF.

The V call is TRBV3-1 (or the pseudogene TRBV3-2), the J call TRBJ2-1, with TRBD2 matching 8 bases. The CDR3 spans 16 residues. Unmatched junction bases numbered 6, after V lost 0 bases and J lost 5 bases. Germline CDR1 LGHDT, CDR2 YNNKEL (reference sequence). The CDR3 nucleotides read TGTGCCAGCAGCCAAGAAGTCGGCGGGGGGAACAATGAGCAGTTCTTC. This codes for CASSQEVGGGNNEQFF.

The rearrangement uses TRBV27 and TRBJ1-2, with D perhaps matching TRBD1 (5 bases). The CDR3 loop spans 16 amino acids. From germline, CDR1 is MNHEY and CDR2 SMNVEV (reference sequence). Trimming removed 2 bases from V and 0 bases from J, with 13 bases in between. This CDR3 is CASSLDGRQPNYGYTF. As DNA, the CDR3 is TGTGCCAGCAGTTTAGACGGGAGACAGCCTAACTATGGCTACACCTTC.

The chain uses TRBV6-2 or TRBV6-3 and TRBJ2-5, with a possible D match to TRBD1 (6 bases). V was cut by 0 bases and J by 6 bases, with 23 bases left in between. This CDR3 region has 18 residues. Germline V CDR1 and CDR2: MNHEY, SVGEGT. Here the CDR3 DNA reads TGTGCCAGCAGTTACTCGATAAAAAGAGACCAGGGGTGGAAGACCCAGTACTTC. Its protein product is CASSYSIKRDQGWKTQYF.

J is TRBJ2-7 and V is TRBV6-2 or TRBV6-3; D remains ambiguous. This CDR3 is built from 16 residues. Trimming removed 3 bases at V and 3 bases at J, with 18 bases between. CDR1 MNHEY and CDR2 SVGEGT come from the germline V gene. CDR3 sequence reads: CASSYPTAWNDYEQYF. The CDR3 bases are TGTGCCAGCAGTTATCCTACAGCTTGGAACGACTACGAGCAGTACTTC.

CDR3 sequence (DNA): TGTGCCAGCAGCCTGGGCGCCGGGGGCTCCTACAATGAGCAGTTCTTC. This translates into CASSLGAGGSYNEQFF. The chain links TRBV7-2 to TRBJ2-1; D possibly corresponds to TRBD2 (6 bases). CDR3 size: 16 residues. V was clipped by 5 bases and J by 0 bases, with 14 bases between them. Germline V lookup: CDR1 SGHTA, CDR2 FQGNSA.

The V call is TRBV5-5, the J call TRBJ1-1; the D is unclear. The ends were cut back, 1 base at V and 2 bases at J, with 12 bases in the middle. The V gene's germline CDR1 is SGHKS and CDR2 YYEKEE (reference sequence). This CDR3 comprises 15 residues. The CDR3 DNA follows: TGTGCCAGCAGCTTGTTCACATCGGGTAACACTGAAGCTTTCTTT. It yields the protein CASSLFTSGNTEAFF.

This sequence joins TRBV2 and TRBJ1-5; 9 positions agree with TRBD1. CDR1 and CDR2 (germline): SNHLY, FYNNEI. The CDR3 is 14 amino acids. The ends lost 4 bases at V and 7 bases at J; junction bases unmatched: 5. The CDR3 loop is CASSAGQGLQPQHF. In nucleotides, the CDR3 is TGTGCCAGCAGTGCGGGACAGGGTTTACAGCCCCAGCATTTT.

The chain combines TRBV7-9 with TRBJ1-5; 12 nucleotides align to TRBD1. The CDR3 consists of 13 residues. J gave up 11 bases and V 5 bases, and 4 bases lay outside the gene matches. Germline lookup yields CDR1 SEHNR and CDR2 FQNEAQ (reference sequence). The CDR3 spells CASSQGQGAAQHF. DNA for the CDR3: TGTGCCAGCAGCCAGGGACAGGGGGCGGCCCAGCATTTT.

This chain uses TRBV4-3 with TRBJ1-2; perhaps TRBD1 as D (5 bases). Trimming pared 0 bases from V and 4 bases from J, leaving 9 bases between. Per germline, CDR1 LGHNA and CDR2 YSLEER. The CDR3 length is 14 residues. For the CDR3, the DNA is TGCGCCAGCAGCCAAGAAAGGGGTGTCTATGGCTACACCTTC. As protein: CASSQERGVYGYTF.